This TCR beta chain was captured by sequencing in a study of blood T cell repertoires in COVID-19. Background on the study: The United States, Italy and Spain supplied acute and convalescent COVID-19 samples. PBMCs, B-cell-depleted T cells, or T cells were the source of the cDNA or gDNA that made up the material.

V lost 0 bases to trimming and J lost 0 bases, with 7 bases between them. The CDR3 covers 15 residues. The germline CDR1 and CDR2 sequences are SGHNT and YYREEE (reference sequence). Per the original data handling: Estimates of nucleated cell counts were drawn from the amplification of reference gene primers. Clones were read by immunoSEQ multiplex PCR, and TCRdb kept only the in-frame ones, dropping some. The D gene and trimming were derived from the DNA, and the V and J assignments and clone size from that table. The sample records 90,000 to 120,000 clones, about nine tenths being singletons. What was sequenced was peripheral blood. The rearrangement uses TRBV5-4 and TRBJ1-3; D perhaps matches TRBD1 (5 bases). The sequence was collected from a man aged 50 to 59 with acute or convalescent COVID-19. The chain's CDR3 is CASSLGGLSGNTIYF. For the CDR3, the DNA is TGTGCCAGCAGCTTGGGGGGACTCTCTGGAAACACCATATATTTT.